The source of this TCR beta chain is a study of shared clonotypes between healthy human individuals. Study results and caveats: Clonotypes shared by all four donors outscored non-shared clonotypes in generation probability.

Germline V gene lookup returns CDR1 SGHRS and CDR2 YFSETQ. There are 14 residues in the CDR3. V trimming: 4 bases; J trimming: 2 bases; junction bases outside the gene matches: 4. Clones were sequenced by immunoSEQ multiplex PCR, and TCRdb holds only the in-frame ones, with some missing. This repertoire shows 1,400,000 or so clones, approximately 98.5% found once; its top ten account for around 0.33%. About this clone itself: Its cognate antigen is unknown.

The sequence was obtained from a man aged 25-45 years in good health. Sample: naive CD4+ T cells sorted from blood. Subset denoted: CD45RA+ positively selected. The gene calls are TRBV5-1 and TRBJ2-5; TRBD1 matches at 8 bases. CDR3 nucleotide sequence: TGCGCCAGCAGCAAAGGGACAGGACAAGAGACCCAGTACTTC. As protein: CASSKGTGQETQYF.